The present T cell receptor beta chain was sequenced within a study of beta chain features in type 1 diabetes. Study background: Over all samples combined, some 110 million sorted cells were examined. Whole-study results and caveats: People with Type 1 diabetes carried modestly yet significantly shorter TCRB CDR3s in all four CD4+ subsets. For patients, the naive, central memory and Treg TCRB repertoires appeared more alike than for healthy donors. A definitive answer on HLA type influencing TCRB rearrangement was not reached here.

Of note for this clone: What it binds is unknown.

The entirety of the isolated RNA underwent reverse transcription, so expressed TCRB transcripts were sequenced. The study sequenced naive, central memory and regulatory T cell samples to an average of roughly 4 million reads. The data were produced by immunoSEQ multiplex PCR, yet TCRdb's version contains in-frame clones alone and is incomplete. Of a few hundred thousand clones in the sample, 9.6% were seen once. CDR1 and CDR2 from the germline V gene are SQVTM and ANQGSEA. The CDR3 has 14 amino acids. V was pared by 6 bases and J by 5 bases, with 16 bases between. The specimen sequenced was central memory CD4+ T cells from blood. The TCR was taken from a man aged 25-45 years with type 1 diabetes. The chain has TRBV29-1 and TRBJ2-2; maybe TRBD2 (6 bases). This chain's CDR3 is CSVGTGVETGELFF. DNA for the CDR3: TGCAGCGTCGGGACGGGGGTTGAGACCGGGGAGCTGTTTTTT.